This is a list of T cell receptor beta chains from one sample in a study of beta chain features in type 1 diabetes. Repertoires were generated with immunoSEQ multiplex PCR, while TCRdb's copy carries only in-frame clones and drops some. This table holds hundreds of thousands of clones, 68% found once. The sequenced sample consisted of naive CD4+ T cells from blood. The receptors stem from a young man in good health. Each CDR3 is given with its conserved first and last residue. The order of the fields is CDR3 protein, CDR3 DNA, V gene, clone size, J gene, D gene. The D gene is left open where the match is weak. Rows may omit the clone size; those that give it use once, few, many or a size class.

cdr3_aa: CASRRTGALEETQYF
cdr3_nt: TGTGCCAGTAGAAGGACAGGGGCTTTAGAAGAGACCCAGTACTTC
v_call: TRBV19
clone_size: -
j_call: TRBJ2-5
d_call: TRBD1

cdr3_aa: CASTPGQGERVAEETQYF
cdr3_nt: TGTGCCAGCACTCCCGGACAGGGGGAAAGGGTGGCCGAAGAGACCCAGTACTTC
v_call: TRBV9
clone_size: -
j_call: TRBJ2-5
d_call: TRBD1

cdr3_aa: CASSLEGAGSNEQFF
cdr3_nt: TGTGCCAGCAGCTTAGAGGGGGCCGGGAGCAATGAGCAGTTCTTC
v_call: TRBV7-2
clone_size: -
j_call: TRBJ2-1
d_call: -

cdr3_aa: CASSSPGLAGDQETQYF
cdr3_nt: TGTGCCAGCAGCTCGCCGGGACTAGCGGGGGATCAAGAGACCCAGTACTTC
v_call: TRBV11-2
clone_size: -
j_call: TRBJ2-5
d_call: TRBD2

cdr3_aa: CASSSSGSGRRTDTQYF
cdr3_nt: TGTGCCAGCAGTTCCTCTGGTAGCGGGAGACGCACAGATACGCAGTATTTT
v_call: TRBV28
clone_size: -
j_call: TRBJ2-3
d_call: TRBD2

cdr3_aa: CATSLDRTGRETQYF
cdr3_nt: TGTGCCACCAGCCTCGATCGGACAGGCAGGGAGACCCAGTACTTC
v_call: TRBV15
clone_size: -
j_call: TRBJ2-5
d_call: TRBD1

cdr3_aa: CASSRPTGANTEAFF
cdr3_nt: TGCGCCAGCAGTCGACCGACAGGCGCGAACACTGAAGCTTTCTTT
v_call: TRBV23-1
clone_size: few
j_call: TRBJ1-1
d_call: -

cdr3_aa: CATTVERGNTDTQYF
cdr3_nt: TGTGCCACCACTGTCGAGCGGGGGAACACAGATACGCAGTATTTT
v_call: TRBV15
clone_size: -
j_call: TRBJ2-3
d_call: TRBD2

cdr3_aa: CASSNGLVHEQYF
cdr3_nt: TGTGCCAGCAGTAATGGGCTAGTCCACGAGCAGTACTTC
v_call: TRBV2
clone_size: -
j_call: TRBJ2-7
d_call: -

cdr3_aa: CASSSADTQYF
cdr3_nt: TGTGCCAGCAGCTCCGCTGATACGCAGTATTTT
v_call: TRBV7-9
clone_size: -
j_call: TRBJ2-3
d_call: -

cdr3_aa: CAWSTGPTEAFF
cdr3_nt: TGTGCCTGGAGTACGGGGCCAACTGAAGCTTTCTTT
v_call: TRBV30
clone_size: -
j_call: TRBJ1-1
d_call: -

cdr3_aa: CASSENYGYTF
cdr3_nt: TGTGCCAGCAGTGAAAACTATGGCTACACCTTC
v_call: TRBV25-1
clone_size: few
j_call: TRBJ1-2
d_call: -

cdr3_aa: CASSDRDGIDEQFF
cdr3_nt: TGTGCCAGCAGTGACCGGGACGGGATCGATGAGCAGTTCTTC
v_call: TRBV27
clone_size: -
j_call: TRBJ2-1
d_call: -

cdr3_aa: CASSPRAGNTGELFF
cdr3_nt: TGTGCCAGCAGCCCTAGGGCCGGGAACACCGGGGAGCTGTTTTTT
v_call: TRBV7-9
clone_size: -
j_call: TRBJ2-2
d_call: -

cdr3_aa: CASSSDLRSTDTQYF
cdr3_nt: TGTGCCAGCAGCTCCGACCTTAGGAGCACAGATACGCAGTATTTT
v_call: TRBV7-6
clone_size: -
j_call: TRBJ2-3
d_call: -

cdr3_aa: CASSQAPGTLRGNEQFF
cdr3_nt: TGCGCCAGCAGCCAAGCCCCCGGGACGCTCAGGGGCAATGAGCAGTTCTTC
v_call: TRBV4-1
clone_size: -
j_call: TRBJ2-1
d_call: -

cdr3_aa: CAWSPAADTQYF
cdr3_nt: TGTGCCTGGAGCCCTGCAGCAGATACGCAGTATTTT
v_call: TRBV30
clone_size: few
j_call: TRBJ2-3
d_call: -

cdr3_aa: CSVEDRDRGRSTQYF
cdr3_nt: TGCAGCGTTGAAGACCGGGACAGGGGAAGGAGTACGCAGTATTTT
v_call: TRBV29-1
clone_size: once
j_call: TRBJ2-3
d_call: TRBD1

cdr3_aa: CAWSIGTLTQYF
cdr3_nt: TGTGCCTGGAGTATTGGGACCCTAACCCAGTACTTC
v_call: TRBV30
clone_size: few
j_call: TRBJ2-5
d_call: -

cdr3_aa: CASSPLLGATDTQYF
cdr3_nt: TGTGCCAGCTCACCCTTATTGGGCGCGACAGATACGCAGTATTTT
v_call: TRBV18
clone_size: once
j_call: TRBJ2-3
d_call: -

cdr3_aa: CATGRQDRQETQYF
cdr3_nt: TGTGCCACTGGTCGACAGGACCGCCAAGAGACCCAGTACTTC
v_call: TRBV7-2
clone_size: once
j_call: TRBJ2-5
d_call: -

cdr3_aa: CSVEFQMNTEAFF
cdr3_nt: TGCAGCGTTGAGTTCCAGATGAACACTGAAGCTTTCTTT
v_call: TRBV29-1
clone_size: -
j_call: TRBJ1-1
d_call: -

cdr3_aa: CASRSGGSSYNEQFF
cdr3_nt: TGTGCCAGCAGGAGTGGTGGAAGCTCCTACAATGAGCAGTTCTTC
v_call: TRBV6-1
clone_size: -
j_call: TRBJ2-1
d_call: -

cdr3_aa: CSVPRQEMNTEAFF
cdr3_nt: TGCAGCGTTCCCCGACAGGAAATGAACACTGAAGCTTTCTTT
v_call: TRBV29-1
clone_size: -
j_call: TRBJ1-1
d_call: -

cdr3_aa: CSVGQAHGYTF
cdr3_nt: TGCAGCGTTGGACAGGCGCATGGCTACACCTTC
v_call: TRBV29-1
clone_size: -
j_call: TRBJ1-2
d_call: -

cdr3_aa: CASSKQRARANVLTF
cdr3_nt: TGTGCCAGCAGCAAACAAAGGGCTAGGGCCAACGTCCTGACTTTC
v_call: TRBV21-1
clone_size: few
j_call: TRBJ2-6
d_call: -

cdr3_aa: CASTPRVGMNTEAFF
cdr3_nt: TGTGCCAGCACCCCAAGAGTGGGGATGAACACTGAAGCTTTCTTT
v_call: TRBV2
clone_size: -
j_call: TRBJ1-1
d_call: -

cdr3_aa: CSVRGRMNTEAFF
cdr3_nt: TGCAGCGTGAGGGGCCGAATGAACACTGAAGCTTTCTTT
v_call: TRBV29-1
clone_size: -
j_call: TRBJ1-1
d_call: -

cdr3_aa: CASSLFSIQRLGQGAFEQFF
cdr3_nt: TGTGCCAGCAGCTTATTCTCTATTCAGCGGTTAGGACAGGGGGCGTTTGAGCAGTTCTTC
v_call: TRBV7-8
clone_size: -
j_call: TRBJ2-1
d_call: TRBD1

cdr3_aa: CASSPERGVRADTQYF
cdr3_nt: TGTGCCAGCAGTCCCGAGCGGGGGGTTAGGGCAGATACGCAGTATTTT
v_call: TRBV2
clone_size: -
j_call: TRBJ2-3
d_call: TRBD2

cdr3_aa: CASSLDRGPYNEQFF
cdr3_nt: TGTGCCAGCAGCTTAGACAGGGGACCCTACAATGAGCAGTTCTTC
v_call: TRBV7-7
clone_size: -
j_call: TRBJ2-1
d_call: TRBD1

cdr3_aa: CASSEWGAGGPDTQYF
cdr3_nt: TGTGCCAGCAGTGAATGGGGAGCGGGAGGCCCAGATACGCAGTATTTT
v_call: TRBV25-1
clone_size: -
j_call: TRBJ2-3
d_call: TRBD2

cdr3_aa: CASSPGQGTGANVLTF
cdr3_nt: TGTGCCAGCAGCCCGGGACAGGGGACTGGGGCCAACGTCCTGACTTTC
v_call: TRBV7-9
clone_size: -
j_call: TRBJ2-6
d_call: TRBD1

cdr3_aa: CSAAGPFSTSSTYF
cdr3_nt: TGCAGCGCAGCGGGCCCTTTTTCTACGAGCAGTACTTACTTC
v_call: TRBV29-1
clone_size: -
j_call: TRBJ2-7
d_call: -

cdr3_aa: CSVAALTGSTDTQYF
cdr3_nt: TGCAGCGTTGCGGCTTTGACAGGGAGCACAGATACGCAGTATTTT
v_call: TRBV29-1
clone_size: few
j_call: TRBJ2-3
d_call: TRBD1

cdr3_aa: CATSRDGGSSYNEQFF
cdr3_nt: TGTGCCACCAGCAGAGATGGTGGTAGTTCCTACAATGAGCAGTTCTTC
v_call: TRBV15
clone_size: -
j_call: TRBJ2-1
d_call: -

cdr3_aa: CGRARGEAFF
cdr3_nt: TGTGGTCGGGCGCGGGGTGAAGCTTTCTTT
v_call: TRBV19
clone_size: -
j_call: TRBJ1-1
d_call: -

cdr3_aa: CASIVRGTGATDTQYF
cdr3_nt: TGTGCCAGCATCGTCCGTGGGACAGGAGCCACAGATACGCAGTATTTT
v_call: TRBV7-2
clone_size: -
j_call: TRBJ2-3
d_call: TRBD1

cdr3_aa: CAISDPGMNTEAFF
cdr3_nt: TGTGCCATCAGTGATCCAGGGATGAACACTGAAGCTTTCTTT
v_call: TRBV10-3
clone_size: -
j_call: TRBJ1-1
d_call: -

cdr3_aa: CASSKELFPRVSYEQYF
cdr3_nt: TGTGCCAGCAGCAAGGAACTATTCCCAAGGGTTTCCTACGAGCAGTACTTC
v_call: TRBV21-1
clone_size: few
j_call: TRBJ2-7
d_call: -

cdr3_aa: CSVEGRQTTEAFF
cdr3_nt: TGCAGCGTTGAGGGACGACAAACCACTGAAGCTTTCTTT
v_call: TRBV29-1
clone_size: -
j_call: TRBJ1-1
d_call: -

cdr3_aa: CASSLSRGGETQYF
cdr3_nt: TGTGCCAGCAGCTTAAGCAGGGGGGGAGAGACCCAGTACTTC
v_call: TRBV7-7
clone_size: -
j_call: TRBJ2-5
d_call: -

cdr3_aa: CSVVEGRGSPLHF
cdr3_nt: TGCAGCGTTGTAGAGGGAAGAGGTTCACCCCTCCACTTT
v_call: TRBV29-1
clone_size: -
j_call: TRBJ1-6
d_call: -

cdr3_aa: CAWSTRSNQPQHF
cdr3_nt: TGTGCCTGGAGTACAAGAAGCAATCAGCCCCAGCATTTT
v_call: TRBV30
clone_size: -
j_call: TRBJ1-5
d_call: -

cdr3_aa: CASSEQGFYEQYF
cdr3_nt: TGTGCCAGCAGTGAACAGGGGTTTTACGAGCAGTACTTC
v_call: TRBV25-1
clone_size: -
j_call: TRBJ2-7
d_call: -

cdr3_aa: CSVQDRAIPGYTF
cdr3_nt: TGCAGCGTTCAGGACAGGGCCATTCCGGGCTACACCTTC
v_call: TRBV29-1
clone_size: -
j_call: TRBJ1-2
d_call: TRBD1

cdr3_aa: CSAKAGTAQETQYF
cdr3_nt: TGCAGCGCAAAGGCCGGGACGGCTCAAGAGACCCAGTACTTC
v_call: TRBV29-1
clone_size: -
j_call: TRBJ2-5
d_call: -

cdr3_aa: CAWSRWGLAGDTQYF
cdr3_nt: TGTGCCTGGAGTCGCTGGGGACTAGCAGGAGATACGCAGTATTTT
v_call: TRBV30
clone_size: -
j_call: TRBJ2-3
d_call: TRBD2

cdr3_aa: CAWSPQGWRLHEQYF
cdr3_nt: TGTGCCTGGAGCCCCCAGGGATGGAGGTTACACGAGCAGTACTTC
v_call: TRBV30
clone_size: few
j_call: TRBJ2-7
d_call: -

cdr3_aa: CASSVAPSEQFF
cdr3_nt: TGTGCCAGCAGCGTAGCCCCCTCCGAGCAGTTCTTC
v_call: TRBV9
clone_size: -
j_call: TRBJ2-1
d_call: -